This T cell receptor (beta chain) was profiled in a study of T cells in localized non-small cell lung cancer. Findings and limits, study-wide: T cell clonality was highest in uninvolved adjacent lung, above tumor. Those with higher blood T cell density had longer overall survival.

A word on this clone: No antigen is known for it.

The V gene's germline CDR1 is KGHSH and CDR2 LQKENI. V was shortened by 2 bases and J by 4 bases, with 11 bases between the two germline ends. This CDR3 region has 14 residues. Data came from immunoSEQ multiplex PCR; TCRdb stores just in-frame clones and leaves some out. Of some 19,000 clones listed, 90% to 95% are singletons. The rearrangement joins TRBV18 to TRBJ1-2; D not resolved. The sequence was obtained from a male donor older than 55 with stage I squamous cell lung carcinoma. The specimen comprised peripheral blood, sampled before any cancer treatment. The CDR3 region is CASSPESVSYGYTF. CDR3 in DNA: TGTGCCAGCTCACCAGAGTCCGTTAGCTATGGCTACACCTTC.